The next 13 T cell receptor beta chains were all read from a single sample in a study of cytomegalovirus exposure and HLA in healthy donors. The protocol was immunoSEQ multiplex PCR, while the TCRdb copy is restricted to in-frame clones and leaves out a portion. The data show 100,000 to 150,000 clones, with about 87% seen just once and about 1.8% held by the top ten. Sequencing input: PBMCs. The receptors were gathered from a man younger than 35 in good health and CMV-seronegative.

This chain joins TRBV5-1 and TRBJ1-1; 7 bases line up with TRBD1. The V and J ends lost 3 bases and 3 bases, in that order; junction bases with no gene match: 17. The CDR3 length is 18 residues. Germline CDR1 SGHRS, CDR2 YFSETQ. Here the CDR3 DNA reads TGCGCCAGCAGCTCGAATAAAAACAGGGGCCGCCGAGACACTGAAGCTTTCTTT. This translates into CASSSNKNRGRRDTEAFF.

The genes are TRBV18 and TRBJ1-1; D remains ambiguous. Germline V lookup: CDR1 KGHSH, CDR2 LQKENI. This CDR3 spans 14 amino acids. V lost 2 bases and J lost 7, with 14 bases in between. The CDR3 reads CASSPNPKRNEAFF. The CDR3 region has the DNA TGTGCCAGCTCACCAAACCCAAAGAGGAATGAAGCTTTCTTT.

The chain combines TRBV4-3 with TRBJ1-5; D perhaps matches TRBD1 (5 bases). V lost 4 bases and J 1 base, leaving 8 bases between the germline ends. Germline lookup yields CDR1 LGHNA and CDR2 YSLEER. The CDR3 covers 14 residues. The CDR3 bases are TGCGCCAGCAGCCGACAGTTGAGCAATCAGCCCCAGCATTTT. Protein sequence: CASSRQLSNQPQHF.

The chain is built from TRBV6-1 and TRBJ2-2; 9 bases fit TRBD1. The germline V gene encodes CDR1 MNHNS and CDR2 SASEGT. This CDR3 is 15 amino acids long. Trimming took 8 bases from V and 3 from J; bases not matched to a gene: 7. The CDR3 loop reads CASSRDRVDTGELFF. The CDR3 DNA reads TGTGCCAGCTCTCGGGACAGGGTTGACACCGGGGAGCTGTTTTTT.

The CDR3 coding sequence is TGCGCCAGCAGCCGTAATCTGGAAGAGGGCCAAGAGACCCAGTACTTC. It specifies CASSRNLEEGQETQYF. This rearrangement joins TRBV4-1 to TRBJ2-5; tentative D call: TRBD2 (5 bases). The germline V gene encodes CDR1 MGHRA and CDR2 YSYEKL. V was trimmed by 4 bases and J by 1 base, leaving 16 bases between them. The CDR3 sequence is 16 residues long.

CDR3 DNA: TGCGCCAGCAAACTAGCGGGACCGCTGGCGGAGACCCAGTACTTC. It encodes CASKLAGPLAETQYF. The chain combines TRBV5-1 with TRBJ2-5; 10 bases align to TRBD2. Germline CDR1 is SGHRS and CDR2 is YFSETQ. V shed 6 bases and J 5 bases; nucleotides not matched to a gene: 10. The CDR3 runs 15 residues.

The rearrangement links TRBV29-1 to TRBJ2-7; 9 positions match TRBD2. The CDR3 extends over 13 amino acids. CDR1 SQVTM and CDR2 ANQGSEA come from the germline V gene. With V trimmed by 6 bases and J by 3 bases, 6 bases remained unmatched. The CDR3 region is CSVGEREVYEQYF. CDR3 DNA sequence: TGCAGCGTCGGGGAGCGGGAGGTCTACGAGCAGTACTTC.

The sample holds a few counts of this clone. J is TRBJ2-3 and V is TRBV6-5; 8 bases map to TRBD2. V lost 5 bases to trimming and J lost 4 bases; unmatched junction nucleotides: 5. Germline lookup yields CDR1 MNHEY and CDR2 SVGAGI. The CDR3 covers 14 residues. The CDR3 DNA sequence: TGTGCCAGCAGTAAGGGACTAGAGGCAGATACGCAGTATTTT. Protein sequence: CASSKGLEADTQYF.

The rearrangement links TRBV4-1 to TRBJ2-1; no clear D gene. Germline values: CDR1 MGHRA, CDR2 YSYEKL. The length of the CDR3 is 15 residues. Trimming left V 3 bases short and J 4 bases short, with 13 bases between. CDR3 region: CASSQEWSLYNEQFF. CDR3 nucleotides: TGCGCCAGCAGCCAGGAGTGGAGTTTGTACAATGAGCAGTTCTTC.

V gene TRBV6-6 combines with J gene TRBJ2-7; the match to TRBD2 covers 7 bases. V shed 4 bases and J 0 bases; nucleotides not matched to a gene: 9. CDR3 length: 16 amino acids. CDR1 and CDR2 from the germline V gene are MNHNY and SVGAGI (reference sequence). CDR3 in DNA: TGTGCCAGCAGTTTTACTACTAGCGAGAGCTCCTACGAGCAGTACTTC. It specifies CASSFTTSESSYEQYF.

This chain connects TRBV7-2 to TRBJ1-3, with 10 bases identical to TRBD1. The CDR3 has 15 amino acids. Germline lookup yields CDR1 SGHTA and CDR2 FQGNSA. J gave up 3 bases and V 1 base, and 0 bases lay outside the gene matches. DNA for the CDR3: TGTGCCAGCAGCTTAGGGACAGGGGGTGGAAACACCATATATTTT. This translates into CASSLGTGGGNTIYF.

The CDR3 sequence: CSVSNDYSNQPQHF. Here the CDR3 DNA reads TGCAGCGTGAGTAACGACTATAGCAATCAGCCCCAGCATTTT. The rearrangement joins TRBV29-1 to TRBJ1-5; the D is unclear. The CDR3 is made up of 14 amino acids. V was cut by 6 bases and J by 0 bases, with 12 bases left in between. Germline V gene lookup returns CDR1 SQVTM and CDR2 ANQGSEA.

CDR3 sequence (DNA): TGTGCCAGCAGCTTATTCAGCGGGAGAGGGGAGACCCAGTACTTC. Translating gives CASSLFSGRGETQYF. The V call is TRBV11-2, the J call TRBJ2-5; TRBD2 matches 8 bases. Germline trimming cut 2 bases from V and 5 bases from J; bases unmatched to any gene: 7. Germline values: CDR1 SGHAT, CDR2 FQNNGV. This CDR3 is built from 15 residues.